This TCR beta chain was sequenced during a study of T cell responses to AZD1222 COVID-19 vaccine. With respect to this clone: Its antigen is unknown.

The protocol was immunoSEQ multiplex PCR, while the TCRdb copy is restricted to in-frame clones and leaves out a portion. The table has tens of thousands of clones, around 90% seen once. Study-level results: Spike-specific TCR breadth and depth were elevated following two AZD1222 doses. Sampling that yielded the repertoires occurred only after the peak T cell response.

The receptor comes from an adult who received the AZD1222 COVID-19 vaccine. The source material was peripheral blood, sampled 28 days after the second AZD1222 dose.

CDR3 sequence (DNA): TGCGCCAGCAGCTCCGGGACAGGGTTCTACGAGCAGTACTTC. Amino acid sequence: CASSSGTGFYEQYF. The rearrangement joins TRBV10-2 to TRBJ2-7, with 9 nucleotides matching TRBD1. Germline V CDR1 and CDR2: WSHSY, SAAADI. The CDR3 has 14 amino acids. J lost 3 bases, V lost 6 bases, and 6 bases had no gene match.